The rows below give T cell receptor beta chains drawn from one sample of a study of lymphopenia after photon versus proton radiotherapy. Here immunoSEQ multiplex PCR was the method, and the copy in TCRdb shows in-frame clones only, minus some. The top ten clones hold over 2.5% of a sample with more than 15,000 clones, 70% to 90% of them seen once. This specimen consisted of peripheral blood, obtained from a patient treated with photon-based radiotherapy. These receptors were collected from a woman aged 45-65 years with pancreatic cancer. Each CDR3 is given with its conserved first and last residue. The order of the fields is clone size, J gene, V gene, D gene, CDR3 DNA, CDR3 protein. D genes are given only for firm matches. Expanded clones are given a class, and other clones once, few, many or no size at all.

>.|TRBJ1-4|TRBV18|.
TGTGCCAGCTCACCCAGTGGCGGAACTAATGAAAAACTGTTTTTT
CASSPSGGTNEKLFF
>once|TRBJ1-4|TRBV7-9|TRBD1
TGTGCCAGCAGGTGGGACAGGGGCACTAATGAAAAACTGTTTTTT
CASRWDRGTNEKLFF
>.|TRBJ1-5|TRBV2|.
TGTGCCAGCAGTGGCCCTCGGCAGCCCCAGCATTTT
CASSGPRQPQHF
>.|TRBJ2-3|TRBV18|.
TGTGCCAGCTTCGCCCGAGATACGCAGTATTTT
CASFARDTQYF
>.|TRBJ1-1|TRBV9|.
TGTGCCAGCAGCGTAGGTGCGGGCAACACTGAAGCTTTCTTT
CASSVGAGNTEAFF
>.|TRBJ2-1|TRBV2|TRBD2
TGTGCCAGCCTCCTAGCGGGAGTAATGGCCAATGAGCAGTTCTTC
CASLLAGVMANEQFF
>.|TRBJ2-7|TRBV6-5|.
TGTGCCAGCAGCTCGGACACCAGAGGGGACGAGCAGTACTTC
CASSSDTRGDEQYF
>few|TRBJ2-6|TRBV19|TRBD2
TGTGCGGCGGGGGGCGACTCTGGGGCCAACGTCCTGACTTTC
CAAGGDSGANVLTF
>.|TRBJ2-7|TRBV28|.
TGTGCCAGCAGTTGGCAGACCTACGAGCAGTACTTC
CASSWQTYEQYF
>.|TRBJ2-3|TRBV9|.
TGTGCCAGCAGCGCGTCTTTGGAGGGGAGCACAGATACGCAGTATTTT
CASSASLEGSTDTQYF
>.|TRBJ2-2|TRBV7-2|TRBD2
TGTGCCAGCAGCTTAGGGACTAGCGGGGGGGACACCGGGGAGCTGTTTTTT
CASSLGTSGGDTGELFF
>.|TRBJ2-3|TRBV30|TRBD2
TGTGCCTGGAAAACGGGAGGCTTAACAGATACGCAGTATTTT
CAWKTGGLTDTQYF
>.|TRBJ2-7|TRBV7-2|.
TGTGCCAGCAGCTTTAGCATAGGGGGGCGGTCCTACGAGCAGTACTTC
CASSFSIGGRSYEQYF
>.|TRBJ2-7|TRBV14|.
TGTGCCAGCAGCCAAAGACAGCAGCCCTACGAGCAGTACTTC
CASSQRQQPYEQYF
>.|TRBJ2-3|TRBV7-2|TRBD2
TGTGCCAGCAGCTTAGGGGTGGGGAGGGCCACAGATACGCAGTATTTT
CASSLGVGRATDTQYF
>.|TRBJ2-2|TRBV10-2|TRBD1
TGCGCCAGCAGTCCCCTGGACAGGGGCAACACCGGGGAGCTGTTTTTT
CASSPLDRGNTGELFF
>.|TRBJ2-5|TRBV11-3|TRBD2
TGTGCCAGCAGCTCCGGGACTAGCGGGAAAAAGGGGCAAGAGACCCAGTACTTC
CASSSGTSGKKGQETQYF
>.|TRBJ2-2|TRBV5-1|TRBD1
TGCGCCAGCCAGGGGGCTCTGGACACCGGGGAGCTGTTTTTT
CASQGALDTGELFF
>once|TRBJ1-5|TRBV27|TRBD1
TGTGCCAGCAGTTCACAGGGGTTGGGCAATCAGCCCCAGCATTTT
CASSSQGLGNQPQHF
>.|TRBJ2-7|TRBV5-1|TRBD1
TGCGCCAGCAGCTTGGGATTGGGACAGGGTTCTTGGGAGCAGTACTTC
CASSLGLGQGSWEQYF
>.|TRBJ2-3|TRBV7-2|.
TGTGCCAGCAGCTTAGAAACAAGCACAGATACGCAGTATTTT
CASSLETSTDTQYF
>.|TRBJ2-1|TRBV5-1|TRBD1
TGCGCCAGCAGCTTGAGGACAGGACGAAGGGATGAGCAGTTCTTC
CASSLRTGRRDEQFF
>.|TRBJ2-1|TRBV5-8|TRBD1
TGTGCCAGCAGCCTGACAGGGTTCTACAATGAGCAGTTCTTC
CASSLTGFYNEQFF
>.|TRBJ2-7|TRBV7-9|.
TGTGCCAGCAGCTTAGTGGTAGGGAACGAGCAGTACTTC
CASSLVVGNEQYF
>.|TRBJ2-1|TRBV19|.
TGTGCCAGTAGTATCTTCCATTGGCGGGAATCCTACAATGAGCAGTTCTTC
CASSIFHWRESYNEQFF
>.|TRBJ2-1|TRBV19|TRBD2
TGTGCCAGTAGTCATGGACTAGCGCCCGACTACAATGAGCAGTTCTTC
CASSHGLAPDYNEQFF
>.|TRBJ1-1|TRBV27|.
TGTGCCAGCATCCCTGGTGAGCAGGGTAGGAAGATGAACACTGAAGCTTTCTTT
CASIPGEQGRKMNTEAFF
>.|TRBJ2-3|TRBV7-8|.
TGTGCCAGCAGCTTAGCGCTCCCGGGTCGAGATACGCAGTATTTT
CASSLALPGRDTQYF
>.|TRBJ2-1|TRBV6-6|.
TGTGCCAGCAGTTACGTCCAGGGTTCCTACAATGAGCAGTTCTTC
CASSYVQGSYNEQFF
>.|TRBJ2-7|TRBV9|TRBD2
TGTGCCAGCAGCGTAGCCGGGACTAGCCGCGCCTACGAGCAGTACTTC
CASSVAGTSRAYEQYF
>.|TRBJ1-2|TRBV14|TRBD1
TGTGCCAGCAGCCCGAGGTCGGACAGGGCACGCTATGGCTACACCTTC
CASSPRSDRARYGYTF
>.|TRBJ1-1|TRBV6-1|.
TGTGCCAGCAGTGAATGGAGAGGGCTGAACACTGAAGCTTTCTTT
CASSEWRGLNTEAFF
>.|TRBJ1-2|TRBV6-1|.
TGTGCCAGCAGTGTAAGACAGTCATATGGCTACACCTTC
CASSVRQSYGYTF
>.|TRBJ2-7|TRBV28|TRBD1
TGTGCCAGCAGACCCGGGACAGGGGGCTCCTACGAGCAGTACTTC
CASRPGTGGSYEQYF
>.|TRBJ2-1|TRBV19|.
TGTGCCAGTAGTATAGATCTCGGCAGCAGGGCCTACAATGAGCAGTTCTTC
CASSIDLGSRAYNEQFF
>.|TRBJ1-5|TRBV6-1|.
TGTGCCAGCAGTGAACTCCCGACCACTCTCGGCAATCAGTCCCAGCATTTT
CASSELPTTLGNQSQHF
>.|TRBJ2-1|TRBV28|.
TGTGCCAGCAGGTCTAGCAACAATGAGCAGTTCTTC
CASRSSNNEQFF
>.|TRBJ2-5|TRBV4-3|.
TGCGCCAGCAGCCATGCAACTAAAGGGGAGACCCAGTACTTC
CASSHATKGETQYF
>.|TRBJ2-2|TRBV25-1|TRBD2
TGTGCCAGCAGTGGGCCTAGCGGGATGAACACCGGGGAGCTGTTTTTT
CASSGPSGMNTGELFF
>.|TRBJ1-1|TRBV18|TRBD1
TGTGCCAGCTCACCCTTACCCCTGGAGGGACAGGGGGCTTCCCTGAACACTGAAGCTTTCTTT
CASSPLPLEGQGASLNTEAFF
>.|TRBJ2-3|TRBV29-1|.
TGCAGCGTTTTTGGGGGTGTGTGGACAGATACGCAGTATTTT
CSVFGGVWTDTQYF
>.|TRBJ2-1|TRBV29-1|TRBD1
TGCAGCGTAGACTCACCGGGACAGGTATTCAATGAGCAGTTCTTC
CSVDSPGQVFNEQFF
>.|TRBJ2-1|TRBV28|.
TGTGCCACCCAGTTCCGGCTAGCGAACAATGAGCAGTTCTTC
CATQFRLANNEQFF
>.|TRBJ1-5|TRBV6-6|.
TGTGCCAGCAGTTACAGGGAGCATCAGCCCCAGCATTTT
CASSYREHQPQHF
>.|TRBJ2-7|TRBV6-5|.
TGTGCCAGCAGTCCGACCTCCTACGAGCAGTACTTC
CASSPTSYEQYF
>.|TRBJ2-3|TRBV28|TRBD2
TGTGCCAGCAGACCTAGCGGTAGCACAGATACGCAGTATTTT
CASRPSGSTDTQYF
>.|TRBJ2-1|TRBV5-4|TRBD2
TGTGCCAGCAGCTTGGTCCCAGCGGGAGGGGACAATGAGCAGTTCTTC
CASSLVPAGGDNEQFF
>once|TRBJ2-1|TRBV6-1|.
TGTGCCAGCAGTCTTTCCGGGAGCCACAATGAGCAGTTCTTC
CASSLSGSHNEQFF
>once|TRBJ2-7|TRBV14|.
TGTGCCAGCAGTTTCGGTGGGAGCTCCTACGAGCAGTACTTC
CASSFGGSSYEQYF
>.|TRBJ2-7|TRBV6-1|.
TGTGCCAGCAGTAAGGGGGTGACCTACGAGCAGTACTTC
CASSKGVTYEQYF
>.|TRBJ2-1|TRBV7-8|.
TGTGCCAGCACCCCAGGGGCGGGAATGAATGAGCAGTTCTTC
CASTPGAGMNEQFF
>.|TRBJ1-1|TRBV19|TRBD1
TGTGCCAGTAGGACTGGGACAGGGGGAGCTTTCTTT
CASRTGTGGAFF
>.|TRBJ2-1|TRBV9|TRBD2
TGTGCCAGCAGCTCACGCCAACTAGCGGGGGGGGTTGAGCAGTTCTTC
CASSSRQLAGGVEQFF
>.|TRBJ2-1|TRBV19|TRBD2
TGTGCCAGTAGTATTCGAGGGACTAGCGGGTTATTTAACAATGAGCAGTTCTTC
CASSIRGTSGLFNNEQFF
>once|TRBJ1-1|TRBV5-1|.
TGCGCCAGCAGCTTATGGGGGGCCACTGAAGCTTTCTTT
CASSLWGATEAFF
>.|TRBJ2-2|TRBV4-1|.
TGCGCCAGCAGCCAAGGGCAGAACACCGGGGAGCTGTTTTTT
CASSQGQNTGELFF
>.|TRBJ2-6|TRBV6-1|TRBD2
TGTGCCAGCAGTGAACTAGCGGGTGGGGCCAACGTCCTGACTTTC
CASSELAGGANVLTF